What follows are 5 T cell receptor beta chains derived from one specimen sequenced in a study of control samples from healthy donors and cancer patients. The assay was immunoSEQ multiplex PCR, and TCRdb's table has in-frame clones only and misses some. This sample has about 120,000 clones, with roughly 92% found just once. The sequenced sample was blood. Receptors were obtained from a woman aged 18-29 years in good health.

V and J are TRBV7-8 and TRBJ1-5; D gene ambiguous. From germline, CDR1 is SGHVS and CDR2 FQNEAQ. V was cut by 0 bases and J by 4 bases, with 4 bases left in between. This CDR3 is built from 13 residues. CDR3 DNA sequence: TGTGCCAGCAGCTTAGCCCGGAATCAGCCCCAGCATTTT. Translating gives CASSLARNQPQHF.

This sequence joins TRBV7-9 and TRBJ1-3; D unclear. Deletions cut 5 bases from V and 0 bases from J, with 14 bases between. Germline V lookup: CDR1 SEHNR, CDR2 FQNEAQ (reference sequence). The CDR3 has 16 amino acids. Here the CDR3 DNA reads TGTGCCAGCAGCGTCGGGGAACAGTTCTCTGGAAACACCATATATTTT. As protein: CASSVGEQFSGNTIYF. Based on the CDR3 plus reference TRBV7-9 and TRBJ1-3, the full variable domain is DTGVSQNPRHKITKRGQNVTFRCDPISEHNRLYWYRQTLGQGPEFLTYFQNEAQLEKSRLLSDRFSAERPKGSFSTLEIQRTEQGDSAMYLCASSVGEQFSGNTIYFGEGSWLTVV.

J is TRBJ2-4 and V is TRBV4-3, with TRBD2 matching 9 bases. The CDR3 runs 16 residues. V shed 2 bases and J 4 bases; nucleotides not matched to a gene: 6. Germline V CDR1 and CDR2: LGHNA, YSLEER. The CDR3 protein is CASSQRMTSGKNIQYF. CDR3 sequence (DNA): TGCGCCAGCAGCCAACGAATGACTAGCGGAAAAAACATTCAGTACTTC.

The gene calls are TRBV27 and TRBJ2-6; D uncertain. The length of the CDR3 is 15 residues. The ends were cut back, 3 bases at V and 0 bases at J, with 6 bases in the middle. Per germline, CDR1 MNHEY and CDR2 SMNVEV (reference sequence). The CDR3 loop reads CASSFVPSGANVLTF. CDR3 DNA: TGTGCCAGCAGTTTCGTCCCCTCTGGGGCCAACGTCCTGACTTTC.

This chain links TRBV19 with TRBJ1-5; a possible D gene is TRBD1 (5 bases). CDR3 length: 13 residues. V lost 5 bases to trimming and J lost 3 bases, with 8 bases between them. CDR1 is LNHDA, CDR2 SQIVND, per germline (reference sequence). Here the CDR3 reads CASSDRYNQPQHF. CDR3 bases: TGTGCCAGTAGTGACAGATACAATCAGCCCCAGCATTTT.